This TCR beta chain was captured in a study of PD-1 blockade in classical Hodgkin lymphoma. Profiled with immunoSEQ multiplex PCR; TCRdb holds only in-frame clones, not every one. The data contain tens of thousands of clones, around 90% of them singletons. The junction had 6 bases not matched to a gene; V was cut back by 2 bases and J by 4 bases. The CDR3 sequence is 15 residues long. In germline, CDR1 is SGHDT, CDR2 YYEEEE. General study points: Relapsed/refractory patients reportedly had lower baseline diversity than newly diagnosed patients.

Time point: cycle 4 day 1 (C4D1), after six to seven weeks of nivolumab. After autologous stem cell transplantation all patients relapsed, and prior brentuximab vedotin exposure differed between cohorts. For this clone: Antigen specificity is unknown.

The chain has TRBV5-6 and TRBJ1-3, with 7 bases lining up with TRBD1. The TCR was taken from a human donor with classical Hodgkin lymphoma. The specimen comprised peripheral blood mononuclear cells (PBMCs), sampled before the fourth cycle of nivolumab. The CDR3 region has the DNA TGTGCCAGCAGCTTTGTGGACAGGTCCGGAAACACCATATATTTT. This gives the protein CASSFVDRSGNTIYF.